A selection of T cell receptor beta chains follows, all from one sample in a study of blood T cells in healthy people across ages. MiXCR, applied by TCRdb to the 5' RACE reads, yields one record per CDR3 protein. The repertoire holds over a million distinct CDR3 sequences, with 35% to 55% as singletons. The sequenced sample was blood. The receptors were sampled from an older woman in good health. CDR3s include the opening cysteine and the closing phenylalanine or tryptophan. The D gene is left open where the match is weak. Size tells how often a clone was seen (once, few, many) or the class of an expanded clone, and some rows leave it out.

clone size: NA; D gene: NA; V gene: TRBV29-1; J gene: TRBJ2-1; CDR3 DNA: TGCAGTCCGACAGGTGCGCAGTTCTTC; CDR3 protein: CSPTGAQFF
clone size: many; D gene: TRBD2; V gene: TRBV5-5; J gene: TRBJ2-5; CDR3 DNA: TGTGCCAGCAGCTTGTACTGGACGGGGGGGGAGACCCAGTACTTC; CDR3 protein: CASSLYWTGGETQYF
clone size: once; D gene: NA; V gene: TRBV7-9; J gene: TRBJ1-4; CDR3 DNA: TGTGCCAGCAGCTTAGTGGACAGTTCAGGTGAAAAACTGTTTTTT; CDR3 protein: CASSLVDSSGEKLFF
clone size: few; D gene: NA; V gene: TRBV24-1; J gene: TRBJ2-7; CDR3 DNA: TGTGCCACCTCTGGCTTGAGCTACGAGCAGTACTTC; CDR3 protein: CATSGLSYEQYF
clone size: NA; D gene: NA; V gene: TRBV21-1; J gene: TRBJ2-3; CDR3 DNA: TGTGCCAGCAGCACTCAGACAGGACCCACAGATACGCAGTATTTT; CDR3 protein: CASSTQTGPTDTQYF
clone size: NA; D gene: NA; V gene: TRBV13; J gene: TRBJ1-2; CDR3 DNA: TGTGCCAGCAGCTTAGGGGCAGGAATGAGGGATGGCTACACCTTC; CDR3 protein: CASSLGAGMRDGYTF
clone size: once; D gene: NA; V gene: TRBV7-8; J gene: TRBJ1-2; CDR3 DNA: TGTGCCAGCAGCTTAGCGCATCGGGGTTGTGGCTACACCTTC; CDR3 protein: CASSLAHRGCGYTF
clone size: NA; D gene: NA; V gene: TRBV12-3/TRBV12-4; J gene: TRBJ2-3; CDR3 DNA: TGTGCCAGCAGGGACTATGCCGAGGGGGTTACGCAGTATTTT; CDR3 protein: CASRDYAEGVTQYF
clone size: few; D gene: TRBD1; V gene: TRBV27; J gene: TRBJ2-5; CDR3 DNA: TGTGCCAGCAGGACATCTGGGACAGGCCACCAAGAGACCCAGTACTTC; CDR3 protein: CASRTSGTGHQETQYF
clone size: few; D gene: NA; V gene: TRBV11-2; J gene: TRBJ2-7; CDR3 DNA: TGTGCCAGCAGCTCACACCCCCACTTCAACGAGCAGTACTTC; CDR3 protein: CASSSHPHFNEQYF
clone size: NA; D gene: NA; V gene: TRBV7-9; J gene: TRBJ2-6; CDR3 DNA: TGTGCCAGCAACCCAGGATTTGGGGACCTCTGGGCCAACGTCCTGACTTTC; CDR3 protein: CASNPGFGDLWANVLTF
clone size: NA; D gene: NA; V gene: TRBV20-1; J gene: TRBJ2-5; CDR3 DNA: TGCAGTGCCAGGAGACGGGGAAGAGGGCAAGAGACCCAGTACTTC; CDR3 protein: CSARRRGRGQETQYF
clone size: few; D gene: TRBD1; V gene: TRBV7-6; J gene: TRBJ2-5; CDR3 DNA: TGTGCCAGCAGCTTAGGGGGGACAGGGAGTCGAGAGACCCAGTACTTC; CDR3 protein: CASSLGGTGSRETQYF
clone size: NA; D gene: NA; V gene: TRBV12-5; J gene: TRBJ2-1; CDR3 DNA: TGTGCTAGTGGTTTGGCCTTAACAAGCAATGAGCAGTTCTTC; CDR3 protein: CASGLALTSNEQFF
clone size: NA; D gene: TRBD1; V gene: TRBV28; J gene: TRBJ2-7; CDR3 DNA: TGTGCCAGCAGTGGTCAGGGGGCGCCCCACGAGCAGTACTTC; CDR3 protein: CASSGQGAPHEQYF
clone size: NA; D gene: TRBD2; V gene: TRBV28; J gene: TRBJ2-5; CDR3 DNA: TGTGCCAGCAGTTTATTTGGACTAGCGGGAGGACGAGAGACCCAGTACTTC; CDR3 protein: CASSLFGLAGGRETQYF
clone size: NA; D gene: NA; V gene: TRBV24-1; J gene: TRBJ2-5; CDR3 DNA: TGTGCCACCAGTGATGATAGCGGTGGGGTGGAGACCCAGTACTTC; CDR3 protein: CATSDDSGGVETQYF
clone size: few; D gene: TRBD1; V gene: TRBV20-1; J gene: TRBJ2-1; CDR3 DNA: TGCAGTGCCTCGACAGGGGCCACGAGCTCCTACAATGAGCAGTTCTTC; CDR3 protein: CSASTGATSSYNEQFF
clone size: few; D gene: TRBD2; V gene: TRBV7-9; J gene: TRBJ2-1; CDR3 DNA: TGTGCCAGCAGCCCCCTGGCGGGCCCGACTAGCGGACCGGACAATGAGCAGTTCTTC; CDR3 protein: CASSPLAGPTSGPDNEQFF
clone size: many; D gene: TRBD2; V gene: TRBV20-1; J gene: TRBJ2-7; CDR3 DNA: TGCAGTGCCGATGGACTAGCGGGTAGCCGGGAGCAGTACTTC; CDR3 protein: CSADGLAGSREQYF
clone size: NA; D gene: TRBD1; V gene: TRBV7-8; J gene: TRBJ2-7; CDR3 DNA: TGTGCCAGCAGACTTACAGGGGTGGGCGACGAGCAGTACTTT; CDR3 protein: CASRLTGVGDEQYF
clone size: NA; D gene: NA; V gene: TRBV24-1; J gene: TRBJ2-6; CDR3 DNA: TGTGCCACCAACGCCTGGCGATCGGGGGGCGGGTCCGGGGCCAACGTCCTGACTTTC; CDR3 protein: CATNAWRSGGGSGANVLTF
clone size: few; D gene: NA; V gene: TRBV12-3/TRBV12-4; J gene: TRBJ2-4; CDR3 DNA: TGTGCCAGCAGTGGGGAGCCGAACATTCAGTACTTC; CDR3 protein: CASSGEPNIQYF
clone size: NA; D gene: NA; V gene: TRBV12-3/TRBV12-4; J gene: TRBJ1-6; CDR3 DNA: TGTGCCAGCAGGCCGGACAGAGGAATAAATTCACCCCTCCACTTT; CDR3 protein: CASRPDRGINSPLHF
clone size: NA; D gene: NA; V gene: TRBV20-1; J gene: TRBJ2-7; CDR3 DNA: TGCAGTGCCAGGGGGGTAAACGAGCAGTACTTC; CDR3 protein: CSARGVNEQYF
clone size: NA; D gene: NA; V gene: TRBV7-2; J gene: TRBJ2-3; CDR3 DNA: TGTGCCAGCGGCCCCGGGGTAGCAGCAGATACGCAGTATTTT; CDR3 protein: CASGPGVAADTQYF
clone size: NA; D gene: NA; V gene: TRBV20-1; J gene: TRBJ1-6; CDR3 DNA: TGCAGTGTCCAGGGAGGTTGGTATGGATCCTATAATTCACCCCTCCACTTT; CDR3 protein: CSVQGGWYGSYNSPLHF
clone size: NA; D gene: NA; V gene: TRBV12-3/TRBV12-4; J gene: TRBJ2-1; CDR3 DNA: TGTGCCAGCAGTTTTCACGTGGGAGAGCAGTTCTTC; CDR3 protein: CASSFHVGEQFF
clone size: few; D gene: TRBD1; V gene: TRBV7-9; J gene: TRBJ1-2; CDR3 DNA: TGTGCCAGCAGCTTAGACGGGACAGGGAGTAACTATGGCTACACCTTC; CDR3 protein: CASSLDGTGSNYGYTF
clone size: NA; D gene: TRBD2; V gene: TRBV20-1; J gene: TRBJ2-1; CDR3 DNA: TGCAGTGCTAGCCCAATGACTAGCGGGTCCTACAATGAGCAGTTCTTC; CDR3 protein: CSASPMTSGSYNEQFF
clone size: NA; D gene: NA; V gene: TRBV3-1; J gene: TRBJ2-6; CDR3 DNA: TGTGCCAGCAGCCAAGATAACTCTGGGGCCAACGTCCTGACTTTC; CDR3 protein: CASSQDNSGANVLTF
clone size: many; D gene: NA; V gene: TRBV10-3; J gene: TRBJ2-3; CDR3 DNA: TGTGCCGCCTCGTCGGCGGCGGGATCTAGCACAGATACGCAGTATTTT; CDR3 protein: CAASSAAGSSTDTQYF